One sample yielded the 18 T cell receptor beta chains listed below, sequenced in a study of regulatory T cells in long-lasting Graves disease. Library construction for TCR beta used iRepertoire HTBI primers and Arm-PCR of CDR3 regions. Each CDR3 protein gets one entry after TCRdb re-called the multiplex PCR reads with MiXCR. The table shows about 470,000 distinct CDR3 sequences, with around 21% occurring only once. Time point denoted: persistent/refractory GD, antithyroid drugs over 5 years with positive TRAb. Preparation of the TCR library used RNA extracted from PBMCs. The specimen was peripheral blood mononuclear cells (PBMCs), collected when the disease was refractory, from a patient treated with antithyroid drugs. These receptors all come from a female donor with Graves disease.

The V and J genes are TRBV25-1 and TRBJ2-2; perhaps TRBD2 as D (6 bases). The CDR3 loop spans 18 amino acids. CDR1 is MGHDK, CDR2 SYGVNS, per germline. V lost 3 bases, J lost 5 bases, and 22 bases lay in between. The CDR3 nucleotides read TGTGCCAGCAGTGAGAGGACGACACCCGGGAGTCAGACCGGGGAGCTGTTTTTT. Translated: CASSERTTPGSQTGELFF. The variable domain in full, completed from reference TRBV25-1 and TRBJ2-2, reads EADIYQTPRYLVIGTGKKITLECSQTMGHDKMYWYQQDPGMELHLIHYSYGVNSTEKGDLSSESTVSRIRTEHFPLTLESARPSHTSQYLCASSERTTPGSQTGELFFGEGSRLTVL.

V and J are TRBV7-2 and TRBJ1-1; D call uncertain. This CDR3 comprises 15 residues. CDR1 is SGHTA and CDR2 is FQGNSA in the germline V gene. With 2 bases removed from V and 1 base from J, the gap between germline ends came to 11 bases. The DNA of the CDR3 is TGTGCCAGCAGCTTATGGGCAGGACCGAACACTGAAGCTTTCTTT. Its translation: CASSLWAGPNTEAFF.

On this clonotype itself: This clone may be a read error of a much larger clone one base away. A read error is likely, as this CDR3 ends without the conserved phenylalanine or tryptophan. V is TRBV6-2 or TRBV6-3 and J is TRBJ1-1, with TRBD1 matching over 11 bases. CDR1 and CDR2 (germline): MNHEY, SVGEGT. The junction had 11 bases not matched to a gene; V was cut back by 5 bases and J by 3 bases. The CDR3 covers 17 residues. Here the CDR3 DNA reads TGTGCCAGCAGTGCCCTCGGACAGGGGGCGTTGGACACTGAAGCTTTCTTG. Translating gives CASSALGQGALDTEAFL.

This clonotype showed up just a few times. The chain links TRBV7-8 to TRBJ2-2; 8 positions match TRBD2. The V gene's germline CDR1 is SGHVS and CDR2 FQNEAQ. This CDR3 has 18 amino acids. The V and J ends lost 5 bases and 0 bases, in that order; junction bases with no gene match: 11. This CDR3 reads CASSPWGSGRANTGELFF. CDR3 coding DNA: TGTGCCAGCAGCCCCTGGGGGAGCGGGAGAGCGAACACCGGGGAGCTGTTTTTT.

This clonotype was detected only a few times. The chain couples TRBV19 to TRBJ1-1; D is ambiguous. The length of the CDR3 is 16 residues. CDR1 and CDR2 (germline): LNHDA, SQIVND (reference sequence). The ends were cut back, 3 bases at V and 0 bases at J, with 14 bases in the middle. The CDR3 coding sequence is TGTGCCAGTAGTATTGCGTCGGGCTGGGTGAACACTGAAGCTTTCTTT. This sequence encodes CASSIASGWVNTEAFF.

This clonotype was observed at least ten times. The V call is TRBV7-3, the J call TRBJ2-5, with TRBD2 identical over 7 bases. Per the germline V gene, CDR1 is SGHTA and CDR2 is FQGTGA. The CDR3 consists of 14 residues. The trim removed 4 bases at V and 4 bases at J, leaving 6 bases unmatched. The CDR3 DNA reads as TGTGCCAGCAGCTCAACCGGGACTATAGAGACCCAGTACTTC. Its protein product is CASSSTGTIETQYF.

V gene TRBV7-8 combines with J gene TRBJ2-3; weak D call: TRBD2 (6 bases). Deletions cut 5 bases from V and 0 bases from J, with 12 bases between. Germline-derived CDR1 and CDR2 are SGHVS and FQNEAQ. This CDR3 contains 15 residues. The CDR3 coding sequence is TGTGCCAGCAGCCTGAGGAGGGCCAGCACAGATACGCAGTATTTT. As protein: CASSLRRASTDTQYF. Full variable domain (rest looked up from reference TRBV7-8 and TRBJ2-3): GAGVSQSPRYKVAKRGQDVALRCDPISGHVSLFWYQQALGQGPEFLTYFQNEAQLDKSGLPSDRFFAERPEGSVSTLKIQRTQQEDSAVYLCASSLRRASTDTQYFGPGTRLTVL.

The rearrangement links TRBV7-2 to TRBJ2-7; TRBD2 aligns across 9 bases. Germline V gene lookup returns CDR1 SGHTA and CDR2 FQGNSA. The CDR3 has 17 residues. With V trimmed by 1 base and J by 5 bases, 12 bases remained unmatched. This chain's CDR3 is CASSLGLLGRGGNEQYF. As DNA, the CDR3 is TGTGCCAGCAGCTTAGGTTTATTGGGGCGGGGGGGGAACGAGCAGTACTTC.

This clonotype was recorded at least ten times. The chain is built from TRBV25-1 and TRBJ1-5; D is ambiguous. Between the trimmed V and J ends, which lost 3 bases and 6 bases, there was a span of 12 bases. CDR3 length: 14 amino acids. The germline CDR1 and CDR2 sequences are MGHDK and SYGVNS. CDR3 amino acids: CASSDYGEGQPQHF. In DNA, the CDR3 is TGTGCCAGCAGTGACTACGGGGAGGGTCAGCCCCAGCATTTT.

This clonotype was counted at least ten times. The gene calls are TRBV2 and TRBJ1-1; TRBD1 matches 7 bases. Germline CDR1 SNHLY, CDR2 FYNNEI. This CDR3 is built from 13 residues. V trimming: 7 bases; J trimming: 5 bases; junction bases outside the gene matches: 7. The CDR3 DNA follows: TGTGCCAGCACACAGACAGGGTTTACTGAAGCTTTCTTT. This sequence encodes CASTQTGFTEAFF. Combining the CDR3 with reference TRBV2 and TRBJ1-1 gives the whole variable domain EPEVTQTPSHQVTQMGQEVILRCVPISNHLYFYWYRQILGQKVEFLVSFYNNEISEKSEIFDDQFSVERPDGSNFTLKIRSTKLEDSAMYFCASTQTGFTEAFFGQGTRLTVV.

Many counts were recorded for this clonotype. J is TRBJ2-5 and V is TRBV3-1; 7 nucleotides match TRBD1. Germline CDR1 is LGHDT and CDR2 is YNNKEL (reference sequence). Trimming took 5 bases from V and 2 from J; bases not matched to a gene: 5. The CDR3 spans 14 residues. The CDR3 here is CASSTRDRQETQYF. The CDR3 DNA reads TGTGCCAGCAGCACCCGGGACAGACAAGAGACCCAGTACTTC.

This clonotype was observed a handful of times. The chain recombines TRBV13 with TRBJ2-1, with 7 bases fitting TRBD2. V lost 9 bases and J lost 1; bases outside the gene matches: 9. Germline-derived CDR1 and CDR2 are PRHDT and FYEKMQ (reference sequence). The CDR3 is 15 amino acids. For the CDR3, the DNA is TGTGCCAGTCGTGTAGCGGGCTCTTCCTACAATGAGCAGTTCTTC. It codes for CASRVAGSSYNEQFF.

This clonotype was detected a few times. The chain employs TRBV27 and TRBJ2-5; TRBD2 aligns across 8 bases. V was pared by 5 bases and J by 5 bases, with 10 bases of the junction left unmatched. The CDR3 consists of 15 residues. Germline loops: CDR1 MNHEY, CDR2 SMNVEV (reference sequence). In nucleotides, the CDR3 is TGTGCCAGCAGTCCCGGGACTAGTGGTGTCGAGACCCAGTACTTC. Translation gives CASSPGTSGVETQYF.

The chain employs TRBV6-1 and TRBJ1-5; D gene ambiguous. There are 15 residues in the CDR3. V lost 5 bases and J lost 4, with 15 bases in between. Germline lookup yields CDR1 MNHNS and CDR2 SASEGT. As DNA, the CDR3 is TGTGCCAGCAGTCCGCTGGACGTAAATAATCAGCCCCAGCATTTT. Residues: CASSPLDVNNQPQHF.

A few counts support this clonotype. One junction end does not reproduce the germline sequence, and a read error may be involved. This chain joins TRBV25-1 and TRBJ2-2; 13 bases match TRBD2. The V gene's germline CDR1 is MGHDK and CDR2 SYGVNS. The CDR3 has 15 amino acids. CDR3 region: CASRGTSGIGGELFF. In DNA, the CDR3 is TGCGCCAGCAGGGGGACTAGCGGGATAGGCGGGGAGCTGTTTTTT.

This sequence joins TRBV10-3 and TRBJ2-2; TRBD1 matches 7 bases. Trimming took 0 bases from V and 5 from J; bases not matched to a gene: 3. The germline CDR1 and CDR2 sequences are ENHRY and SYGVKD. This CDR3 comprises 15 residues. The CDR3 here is CAISESQGQTGELFF. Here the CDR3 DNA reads TGTGCCATCAGTGAGTCACAGGGGCAAACCGGGGAGCTGTTTTTT.

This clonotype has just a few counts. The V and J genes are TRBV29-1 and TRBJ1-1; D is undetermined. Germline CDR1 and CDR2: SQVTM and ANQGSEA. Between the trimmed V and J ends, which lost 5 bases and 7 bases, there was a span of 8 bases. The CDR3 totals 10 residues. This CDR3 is CSVTGIEAFF. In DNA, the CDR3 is TGCAGCGTTACGGGGATTGAAGCTTTCTTT. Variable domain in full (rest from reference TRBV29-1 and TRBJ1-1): SAVISQKPSRDICQRGTSLTIQCQVDSQVTMMFWYRQQPGQSLTLIATANQGSEATYESGFVIDKFPISRPNLTFSTLTVSNMSPEDSSIYLCSVTGIEAFFGQGTRLTVV.

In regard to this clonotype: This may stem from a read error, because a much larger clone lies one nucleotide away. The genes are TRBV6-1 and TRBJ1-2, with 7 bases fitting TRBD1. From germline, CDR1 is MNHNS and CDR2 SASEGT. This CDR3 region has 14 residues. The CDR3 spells CASSPLTGAYGYAF. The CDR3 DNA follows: TGTGCCAGCAGTCCCCTTACAGGGGCCTATGGCTACGCCTTC.